The clone carrying this T cell receptor (beta chain) has only a few counts. The protocol was immunoSEQ multiplex PCR, while the TCRdb copy is restricted to in-frame clones and leaves out a portion. The sample holds 89,000 or so clones, approximately 90% seen once. This entry belongs to a study of T cell changes during pregnancy in multiple sclerosis. This CDR3 is built from 12 residues. CDR1 is SGHAT and CDR2 is FQNNGV in the germline V gene. The ends were cut back, 3 bases at V and 4 bases at J, with 6 bases in the middle. The source material was PBMCs, sampled in the first trimester of pregnancy. The chain is built from TRBV11-2 and TRBJ1-1; D unresolved. The origin of this receptor is a female donor in good health, serving as a control in a pregnancy study. Some clones in this sample may be carry-over from other donors' samples. CDR3 nucleotide sequence: TGTGCCAGCAGCTTCGGGGTCACTGAAGCTTTCTTT. Its translation: CASSFGVTEAFF. The whole variable domain, remainder taken from reference TRBV11-2 and TRBJ1-1, is EAGVAQSPRYKIIEKRQSVAFWCNPISGHATLYWYQQILGQGPKLLIQFQNNGVVDDSQLPKDRFSAERLKGVDSTLKIQPAKLEDSAVYLCASSFGVTEAFFGQGTRLTVV.